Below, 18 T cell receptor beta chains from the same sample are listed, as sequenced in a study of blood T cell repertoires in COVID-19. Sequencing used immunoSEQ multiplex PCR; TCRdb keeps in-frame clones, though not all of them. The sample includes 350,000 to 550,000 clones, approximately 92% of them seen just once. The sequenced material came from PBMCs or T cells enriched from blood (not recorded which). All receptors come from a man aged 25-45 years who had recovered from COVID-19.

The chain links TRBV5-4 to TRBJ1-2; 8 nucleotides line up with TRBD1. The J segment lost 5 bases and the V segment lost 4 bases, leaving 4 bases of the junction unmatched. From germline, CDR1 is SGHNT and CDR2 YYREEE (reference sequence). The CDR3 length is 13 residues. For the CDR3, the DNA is TGTGCCAGCAGCGGACAGGGCTCGTATGGCTACACCTTC. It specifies CASSGQGSYGYTF.

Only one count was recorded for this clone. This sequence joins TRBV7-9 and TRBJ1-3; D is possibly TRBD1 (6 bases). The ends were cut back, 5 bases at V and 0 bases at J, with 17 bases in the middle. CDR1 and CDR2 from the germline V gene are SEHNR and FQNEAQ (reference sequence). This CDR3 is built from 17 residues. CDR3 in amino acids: CASSRTRAGDSGNTIYF. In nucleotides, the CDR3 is TGTGCCAGCAGCAGAACACGGGCAGGGGACTCTGGAAACACCATATATTTT.

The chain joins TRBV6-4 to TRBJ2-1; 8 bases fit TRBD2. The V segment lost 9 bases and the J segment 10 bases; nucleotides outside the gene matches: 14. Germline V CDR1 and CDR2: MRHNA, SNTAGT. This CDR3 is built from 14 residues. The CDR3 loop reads CASKREWRSGEQFF. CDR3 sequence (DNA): TGTGCCAGTAAGCGGGAGTGGCGGTCTGGGGAGCAGTTCTTC.

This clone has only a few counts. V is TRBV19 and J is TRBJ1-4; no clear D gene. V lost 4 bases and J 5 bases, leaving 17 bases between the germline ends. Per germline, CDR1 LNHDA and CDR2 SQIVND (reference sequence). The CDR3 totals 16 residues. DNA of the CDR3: TGTGCCAGTAGTAGGACTGCGCTTCCCCTAAATGAAAAACTGTTTTTT. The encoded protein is CASSRTALPLNEKLFF. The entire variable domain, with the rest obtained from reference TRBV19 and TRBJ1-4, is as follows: DGGITQSPKYLFRKEGQNVTLSCEQNLNHDAMYWYRQDPGQGLRLIYYSQIVNDFQKGDIAEGYSVSREKKESFPLTVTSAQKNPTAFYLCASSRTALPLNEKLFFGSGTQLSVL.

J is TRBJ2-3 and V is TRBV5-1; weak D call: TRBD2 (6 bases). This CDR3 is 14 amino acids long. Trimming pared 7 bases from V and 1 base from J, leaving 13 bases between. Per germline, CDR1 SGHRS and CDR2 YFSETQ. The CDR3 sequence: CASGAGMGTDTQYF. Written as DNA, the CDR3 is TGCGCCAGCGGTGCGGGAATGGGCACAGATACGCAGTATTTT.

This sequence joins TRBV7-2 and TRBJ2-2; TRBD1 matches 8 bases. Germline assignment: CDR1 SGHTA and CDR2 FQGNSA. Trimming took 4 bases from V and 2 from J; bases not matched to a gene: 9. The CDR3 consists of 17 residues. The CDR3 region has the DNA TGTGCCAGCAGCTCCGGAAGGACAGGGCTAAACACCGGGGAGCTGTTTTTT. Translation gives CASSSGRTGLNTGELFF. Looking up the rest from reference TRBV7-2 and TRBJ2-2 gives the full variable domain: GAGVSQSPSNKVTEKGKDVELRCDPISGHTALYWYRQSLGQGLEFLIYFQGNSAPDKSGLPSDRFSAERTGGSVSTLTIQRTQQEDSAVYLCASSSGRTGLNTGELFFGEGSRLTVL.

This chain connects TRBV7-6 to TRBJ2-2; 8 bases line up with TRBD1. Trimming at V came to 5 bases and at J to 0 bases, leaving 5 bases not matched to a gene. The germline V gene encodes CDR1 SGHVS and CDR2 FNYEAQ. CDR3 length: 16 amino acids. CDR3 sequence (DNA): TGTGCCAGCAGCGACGAACAGGGGGCGAACACCGGGGAGCTGTTTTTT. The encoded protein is CASSDEQGANTGELFF. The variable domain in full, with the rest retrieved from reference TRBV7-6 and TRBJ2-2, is GAGVSQSPRYKVTKRGQDVALRCDPISGHVSLYWYRQALGQGPEFLTYFNYEAQQDKSGLPNDRFSAERPEGSISTLTIQRTEQRDSAMYRCASSDEQGANTGELFFGEGSRLTVL.

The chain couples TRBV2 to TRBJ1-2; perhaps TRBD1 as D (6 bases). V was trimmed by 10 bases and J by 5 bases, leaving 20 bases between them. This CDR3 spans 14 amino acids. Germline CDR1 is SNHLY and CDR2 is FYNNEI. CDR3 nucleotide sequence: TGTGCCACTACAACAGGGAGGGGAGTATATGGCTACACCTTC. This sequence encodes CATTTGRGVYGYTF.

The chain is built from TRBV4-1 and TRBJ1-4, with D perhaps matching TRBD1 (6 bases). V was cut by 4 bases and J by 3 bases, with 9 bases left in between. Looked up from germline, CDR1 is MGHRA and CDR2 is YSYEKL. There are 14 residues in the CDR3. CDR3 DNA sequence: TGCGCCAGCAGCCCGACAGGTGCTAATGAAAAACTGTTTTTT. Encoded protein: CASSPTGANEKLFF.

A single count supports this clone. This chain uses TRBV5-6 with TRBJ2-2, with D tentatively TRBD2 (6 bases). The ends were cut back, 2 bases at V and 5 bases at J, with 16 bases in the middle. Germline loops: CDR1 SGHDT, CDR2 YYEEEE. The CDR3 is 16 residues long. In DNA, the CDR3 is TGTGCCAGCAGCTTTATTCGCCAGGGAGGAACCGGGGAGCTGTTTTTT. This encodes CASSFIRQGGTGELFF. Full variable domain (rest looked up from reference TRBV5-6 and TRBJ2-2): DAGVTQSPTHLIKTRGQQVTLRCSPKSGHDTVSWYQQALGQGPQFIFQYYEEEERQRGNFPDRFSGHQFPNYSSELNVNALLLGDSALYLCASSFIRQGGTGELFFGEGSRLTVL.

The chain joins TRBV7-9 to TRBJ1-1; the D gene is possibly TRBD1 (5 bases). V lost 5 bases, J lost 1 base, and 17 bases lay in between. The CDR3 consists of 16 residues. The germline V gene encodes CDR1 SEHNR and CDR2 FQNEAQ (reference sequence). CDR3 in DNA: TGTGCCAGCAGCCAGTGGGGATCGACAGAGAACACTGAAGCTTTCTTT. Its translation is CASSQWGSTENTEAFF.

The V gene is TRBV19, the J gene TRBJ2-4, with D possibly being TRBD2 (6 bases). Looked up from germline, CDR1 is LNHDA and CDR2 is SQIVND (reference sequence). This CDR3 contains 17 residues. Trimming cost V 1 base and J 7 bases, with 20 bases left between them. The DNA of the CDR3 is TGTGCCAGTAGTATAGGATATGGGGATCGGGAGTGGAACATTCAGTACTTC. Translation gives CASSIGYGDREWNIQYF.

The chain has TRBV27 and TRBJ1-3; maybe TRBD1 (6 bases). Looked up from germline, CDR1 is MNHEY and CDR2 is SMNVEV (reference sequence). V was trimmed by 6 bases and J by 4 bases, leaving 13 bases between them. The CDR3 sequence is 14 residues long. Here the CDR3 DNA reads TGTGCCAGCAGGTCCCCAGGGGAAGGAAACACCATATATTTT. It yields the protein CASRSPGEGNTIYF.

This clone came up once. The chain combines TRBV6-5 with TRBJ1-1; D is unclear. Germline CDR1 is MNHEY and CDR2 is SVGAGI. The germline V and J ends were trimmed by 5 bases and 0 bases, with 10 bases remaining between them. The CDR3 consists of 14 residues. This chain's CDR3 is CASSLGKVNTEAFF. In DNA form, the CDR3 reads TGTGCCAGCAGTCTAGGCAAGGTGAACACTGAAGCTTTCTTT.

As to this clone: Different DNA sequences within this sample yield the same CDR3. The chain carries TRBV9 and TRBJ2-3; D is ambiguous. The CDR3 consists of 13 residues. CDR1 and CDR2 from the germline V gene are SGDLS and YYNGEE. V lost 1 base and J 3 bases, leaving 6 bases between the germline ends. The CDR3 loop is CASSVISTDTQYF. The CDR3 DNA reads TGTGCCAGCAGCGTAATTTCGACAGATACGCAGTATTTT.

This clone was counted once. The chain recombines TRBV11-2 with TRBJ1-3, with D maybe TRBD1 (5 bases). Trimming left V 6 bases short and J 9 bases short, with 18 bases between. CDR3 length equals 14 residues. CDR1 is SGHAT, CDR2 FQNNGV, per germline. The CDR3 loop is CASRQIRAGGTIYF. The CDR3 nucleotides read TGTGCCAGCAGGCAAATCCGGGCCGGGGGCACCATATATTTT.

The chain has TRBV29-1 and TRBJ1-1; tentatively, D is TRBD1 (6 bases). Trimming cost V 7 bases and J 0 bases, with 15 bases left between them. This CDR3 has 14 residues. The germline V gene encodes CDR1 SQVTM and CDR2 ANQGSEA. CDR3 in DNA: TGCAGCGCTAAGATAGGACAGTTGAACACTGAAGCTTTCTTT. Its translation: CSAKIGQLNTEAFF.

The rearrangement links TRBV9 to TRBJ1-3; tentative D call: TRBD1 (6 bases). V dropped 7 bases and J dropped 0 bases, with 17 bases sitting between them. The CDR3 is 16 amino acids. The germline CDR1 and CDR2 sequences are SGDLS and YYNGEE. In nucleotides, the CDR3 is TGTGCCAGCTCCCCCAGTGGGGGCGTCTCTGGAAACACCATATATTTT. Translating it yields CASSPSGGVSGNTIYF.